This passage covers 14 T cell receptor beta chains from one sample sequenced in a study of control samples from healthy donors and cancer patients (dated by TCRdb to the early 2020s). The library came from the immunoSEQ multiplex PCR assay. Entries here come from immuneACCESS through TCRdb and include only in-frame sequences with V and J called. Some clones fail to appear in such tables; in the studies checked, an unresolved V gene covers under half of the shortfall, and the cause of the remainder is unknown. Here the sample has more than 150,000 clones; about 93% occur a single time. The leading ten clones occupy more than 2% of the sample. What was sequenced was blood. The receptors were gathered from a man in his fifties or sixties in good health.

This clone has a single count. The chain links TRBV5-1 to TRBJ1-5, with 9 bases identical to TRBD1. The CDR3 is 17 residues long. Trimming cost V 0 bases and J 7 bases; bases outside gene matches: 11. In germline, CDR1 is SGHRS, CDR2 YFSETQ. The CDR3 loop is CASSLDPVGQGGQPQHF. For the CDR3, the DNA is TGCGCCAGCAGCTTGGACCCGGTGGGACAGGGTGGCCAGCCCCAGCATTTT.

This clone turned up a few times. The rearrangement joins TRBV5-4 to TRBJ2-7; 9 bases are a match to TRBD2. V lost 5 bases and J lost 6; bases outside the gene matches: 9. The CDR3 contains 14 residues. Germline V gives CDR1 SGHNT, CDR2 YYREEE (reference sequence). The CDR3 DNA follows: TGTGCCAGCAGTTTAGCGGGAGTAGGAGGCGAGCAGTACTTC. Its protein is CASSLAGVGGEQYF.

The V call is TRBV4-1, the J call TRBJ2-1; a weak D match, TRBD2 (5 bases). With 0 bases removed from V and 0 bases from J, the gap between germline ends came to 15 bases. This CDR3 has 18 amino acids. CDR1 and CDR2 (germline): MGHRA, YSYEKL. The CDR3 sequence is CASSQEESRVSSYNEQFF. The CDR3 DNA reads TGCGCCAGCAGCCAAGAAGAGTCGAGGGTAAGCTCCTACAATGAGCAGTTCTTC.

This CDR3 reads CASSELHGSTDTQYF. The CDR3 bases are TGTGCCAGCAGTGAATTACACGGGAGCACAGATACGCAGTATTTT. The chain has TRBV6-4 and TRBJ2-3, with D hard to call. Germline lookup yields CDR1 MRHNA and CDR2 SNTAGT. The CDR3 has 15 residues. The V end was cut by 3 bases, the J end by 0 bases, with 10 bases between.

The chain links TRBV2 to TRBJ2-7; 7 positions match TRBD2. This CDR3 comprises 14 residues. V lost 6 bases, J lost 5 bases, and 10 bases stayed unmatched. Germline values: CDR1 SNHLY, CDR2 FYNNEI. The CDR3 DNA follows: TGTGCCAGCAGACGGGGGGTGAAGTTAGACGAGCAGTACTTC. This encodes CASRRGVKLDEQYF.

The chain is built from TRBV28 and TRBJ2-7; possible D gene TRBD2, 5 bases. Trimming removed 3 bases at V and 3 bases at J, with 9 bases between. This CDR3 has 13 amino acids. Germline CDR1 is MDHEN and CDR2 is SYDVKM. CDR3: CASSFYAGYEQYF. The DNA for the CDR3 is TGTGCCAGCAGTTTTTATGCGGGCTACGAGCAGTACTTC.

This clone showed up just once. CDR3 coding DNA: TGTGCCAGCAGCTTTTTGACAGGGACAGATTCACCCCTCCACTTT. Protein product: CASSFLTGTDSPLHF. The chain carries TRBV5-4 and TRBJ1-6; the match to TRBD1 covers 7 bases. The V and J ends lost 2 bases and 8 bases, in that order; junction bases with no gene match: 7. In germline, CDR1 is SGHNT, CDR2 YYREEE (reference sequence). The CDR3 contains 15 residues.

CDR3 in DNA: TGTGCCAGCGGTACGATGGGATATGAAAAACTGTTTTTT. Encoded protein: CASGTMGYEKLFF. V and J are TRBV6-5 and TRBJ1-4; D is unclear. The CDR3 is made up of 13 amino acids. CDR1 is MNHEY, CDR2 SVGAGI, per germline. V was cut by 8 bases and J by 6 bases, with 13 bases left in between.

The chain joins TRBV18 to TRBJ2-7; the D is unclear. Trimming removed 2 bases at V and 2 bases at J, with 7 bases between. The length of the CDR3 is 13 residues. The germline gives CDR1 KGHSH, CDR2 LQKENI. CDR3 nucleotides: TGTGCCAGCTCACCAGACTCAGCCTACGAGCAGTACTTC. Amino acids: CASSPDSAYEQYF.

The rearrangement uses TRBV6-5 and TRBJ1-1; possible D gene TRBD1, 5 bases. V was shortened by 5 bases and J by 0 bases, with 10 bases between the two germline ends. Germline-derived CDR1 and CDR2 are MNHEY and SVGAGI. The CDR3 length is 14 residues. The chain's CDR3 is CASSRDRMNTEAFF. DNA for the CDR3: TGTGCCAGCAGTAGGGACCGCATGAACACTGAAGCTTTCTTT.

The chain couples TRBV30 to TRBJ1-2, with D unresolved. V gave up 3 bases and J gave up 11 bases, with 19 bases separating them. The CDR3 totals 13 residues. CDR1 is GTSNPN and CDR2 is SVGIG in the germline V gene (reference sequence). This CDR3 reads CAWSGTSRGGYTF. In DNA, the CDR3 is TGTGCCTGGAGCGGTACGTCCCGGGGAGGGTACACCTTC.

The gene calls are TRBV19 and TRBJ2-3; TRBD2 matches 10 bases. Germline lookup yields CDR1 LNHDA and CDR2 SQIVND (reference sequence). The CDR3 covers 15 residues. The V and J ends lost 7 bases and 5 bases, in that order; junction bases with no gene match: 9. DNA for the CDR3: TGTGCCAGTACCCTTAGCGGGAGGAGAGGAGATACGCAGTATTTT. Translation: CASTLSGRRGDTQYF. The variable domain in full, with the rest retrieved from reference TRBV19 and TRBJ2-3, is DGGITQSPKYLFRKEGQNVTLSCEQNLNHDAMYWYRQDPGQGLRLIYYSQIVNDFQKGDIAEGYSVSREKKESFPLTVTSAQKNPTAFYLCASTLSGRRGDTQYFGPGTRLTVL.

This chain uses TRBV6-5 with TRBJ1-3, with D perhaps TRBD1 (5 bases). Germline V gene lookup returns CDR1 MNHEY and CDR2 SVGAGI. The CDR3 extends over 13 amino acids. V lost 6 bases and J 1 base, leaving 7 bases between the germline ends. The CDR3 here is CASRQGSGNTIYF. The DNA for the CDR3 is TGTGCCAGCAGGCAGGGTTCTGGAAACACCATATATTTT.

The chain couples TRBV3-1 (or the pseudogene TRBV3-2) to TRBJ2-7; tentative D call: TRBD2 (7 bases). CDR3 length: 15 amino acids. V shed 2 bases and J shed 4 bases, with 15 bases lying between them. CDR1 and CDR2 (germline): LGHDT, YNNKEL (reference sequence). In nucleotides, the CDR3 is TGTGCCAGCAGCCAACACAGGGAGGGGGAATACGAGCAGTACTTC. It encodes CASSQHREGEYEQYF.